Listed here are 10 T cell receptor beta chains from one sample, sequenced in a study of T cells in Graves' hyperthyroidism and ophthalmopathy. Template material for amplifying TCR beta CDR3 regions consisted of RNA transcripts. In the first-round RT-PCR of the TCR CDR3, the HTBI primer set was used. TCRdb itself ran the multiplex PCR reads through MiXCR, one entry per CDR3 protein. The profile covers about 700,000 distinct CDR3 sequences, with 12% to 15% appearing a single time and 9.5% to 13% taken by the ten largest. Sequenced material: blood. These receptors were collected from a woman between 18 and 29 years old with Graves' hyperthyroidism.

This clonotype turned up a few times. The chain joins TRBV19 to TRBJ1-5, with D possibly TRBD1 on 6 matching bases. Between the trimmed V and J ends, which lost 5 bases and 2 bases, there was a span of 16 bases. The CDR3 sequence is 16 residues long. In germline, CDR1 is LNHDA, CDR2 SQIVND (reference sequence). For the CDR3, the DNA is TGTGCCAGTAGTGGGCCACCAGGGGCAGGCAATCAGCCCCAGCATTTT. This sequence encodes CASSGPPGAGNQPQHF. Combining the CDR3 with reference TRBV19 and TRBJ1-5 gives the whole variable domain DGGITQSPKYLFRKEGQNVTLSCEQNLNHDAMYWYRQDPGQGLRLIYYSQIVNDFQKGDIAEGYSVSREKKESFPLTVTSAQKNPTAFYLCASSGPPGAGNQPQHFGDGTRLSIL.

This clonotype was recorded at least ten times. V is TRBV5-1 and J is TRBJ2-3, with 11 positions matching TRBD2. Germline V CDR1 and CDR2: SGHRS, YFSETQ. The CDR3 consists of 15 residues. Unmatched junction bases numbered 6, after V lost 4 bases and J lost 5 bases. The CDR3 loop is CASSTLAGAGDTQYF. The CDR3 DNA is TGCGCCAGCAGCACACTAGCGGGAGCGGGAGATACGCAGTATTTT. Filled out from reference TRBV5-1 and TRBJ2-3, the complete variable domain reads KAGVTQTPRYLIKTRGQQVTLSCSPISGHRSVSWYQQTPGQGLQFLFEYFSETQRNKGNFPGRFSGRQFSNSRSEMNVSTLELGDSALYLCASSTLAGAGDTQYFGPGTRLTVL.

This clonotype was counted at least ten times. This CDR3 reads CASSLRTGGNYEQYF. In nucleotides, the CDR3 is TGCGCCAGCAGCTTGCGGACAGGGGGCAACTACGAGCAGTACTTC. The chain joins TRBV5-1 to TRBJ2-7, with 11 positions matching TRBD1. J lost 3 bases, V lost 1 base, and 3 bases had no gene match. The germline V gene has CDR1 SGHRS and CDR2 YFSETQ. The CDR3 loop spans 15 amino acids.

The gene calls are TRBV5-1 and TRBJ2-3; 7 bases map to TRBD2. Germline V gene data show CDR1 as SGHRS and CDR2 as YFSETQ. The CDR3 contains 15 residues. V shed 4 bases and J 6 bases; nucleotides not matched to a gene: 11. The CDR3 is CASSPNLGREDTQYF. DNA of the CDR3: TGCGCCAGCAGCCCAAACCTAGGGAGGGAGGATACGCAGTATTTT.

This clonotype was recorded many times. The chain recombines TRBV2 with TRBJ2-7, with 8 bases identical to TRBD1. The CDR3 has 15 residues. Germline lookup yields CDR1 SNHLY and CDR2 FYNNEI. With V trimmed by 2 bases and J by 7 bases, 10 bases remained unmatched. Here the CDR3 DNA reads TGTGCCAGCAGTGAATTAGGACAGGGATCTTGGGAGCAGTACTTC. Amino acids: CASSELGQGSWEQYF.

This clonotype occurred a few times. The chain has TRBV28 and TRBJ1-1, with D tentatively TRBD1 (5 bases). Per the germline V gene, CDR1 is MDHEN and CDR2 is SYDVKM. The CDR3 has 16 amino acids. V was pared by 3 bases and J by 5 bases, with 19 bases between. Here the CDR3 DNA reads TGTGCCAGCAGTTTGGTCGAGGGGCTTCTTAATACTGAAGCTTTCTTT. Residues: CASSLVEGLLNTEAFF.

V gene TRBV19 combines with J gene TRBJ2-2, with a weak D call TRBD2 (5 bases). The CDR3 sequence is 13 residues long. Germline V gene lookup returns CDR1 LNHDA and CDR2 SQIVND (reference sequence). V lost 7 bases and J lost 4, with 10 bases in between. CDR3 DNA sequence: TGTGCCAGTACCAAAACTAGCACCGGGGAGCTGTTTTTT. Its translation is CASTKTSTGELFF.

This clonotype was counted ten times or more. This chain links TRBV29-1 with TRBJ1-3; D unresolved. CDR3 length: 17 amino acids. CDR1 and CDR2 (germline): SQVTM, ANQGSEA. Trimming removed 1 base from V and 0 bases from J, with 16 bases in between. CDR3 sequence: CSVEADFPRSSGNTIYF. In DNA, the CDR3 is TGCAGCGTTGAAGCCGATTTCCCCAGAAGCTCTGGAAACACCATATATTTT.

The chain uses TRBV4-1 and TRBJ2-1; D is perhaps TRBD1 or TRBD2 (5 bases each). The V end lost 5 bases, the J end lost 10 bases, and 21 bases lay between the germline ends. The CDR3 is 15 amino acids. Germline V gives CDR1 MGHRA, CDR2 YSYEKL. DNA for the CDR3: TGCGCCAGCAGCTTTACCGGGACCCCTGAGGGAGAGCAGTTCTTC. This translates into CASSFTGTPEGEQFF.

This clonotype was counted ten times or more. CDR3 sequence reads: CASSLLTSGVIYEQYF. DNA of the CDR3: TGTGCCAGCAGCTTATTGACTAGCGGGGTGATCTACGAGCAGTACTTC. This chain connects TRBV13 to TRBJ2-7; TRBD2 matches 11 bases. The CDR3 runs to 16 residues. Germline V CDR1 and CDR2: PRHDT, FYEKMQ (reference sequence). J gave up 3 bases and V 2 bases, and 6 bases lay outside the gene matches.